This entry is about one T cell receptor beta chain. Assay: immunoSEQ multiplex PCR; the TCRdb copy retains only in-frame clones and omits some. This sample has more than 75,000 clones, with around three quarters found just once. The CDR3 contains 17 residues. Germline lookup yields CDR1 GTSNPN and CDR2 SVGIG (reference sequence). V dropped 0 bases and J dropped 1; count of bases not matched to a gene: 11. The sample originates from a study of control samples from healthy donors and cancer patients. The sequence was obtained from a woman between 25 and 40 years old in good health. The chain recombines TRBV30 with TRBJ2-7; 8 bases are shared with TRBD1. The sample taken for sequencing was blood. In DNA, the CDR3 is TGTGCCTGGAGTGTACGACCATTCCGGGACAGGTCCTACGAGCAGTACTTC. Translation gives CAWSVRPFRDRSYEQYF. Supplemented by reference TRBV30 and TRBJ2-7, the full variable domain reads SQTIHQWPATLVQPVGSPLSLECTVEGTSNPNLYWYRQAAGRGLQLLFYSVGIGQISSEVPQNLSASRPQDRQFILSSKKLLLSDSGFYLCAWSVRPFRDRSYEQYFGPGTRLTVT.